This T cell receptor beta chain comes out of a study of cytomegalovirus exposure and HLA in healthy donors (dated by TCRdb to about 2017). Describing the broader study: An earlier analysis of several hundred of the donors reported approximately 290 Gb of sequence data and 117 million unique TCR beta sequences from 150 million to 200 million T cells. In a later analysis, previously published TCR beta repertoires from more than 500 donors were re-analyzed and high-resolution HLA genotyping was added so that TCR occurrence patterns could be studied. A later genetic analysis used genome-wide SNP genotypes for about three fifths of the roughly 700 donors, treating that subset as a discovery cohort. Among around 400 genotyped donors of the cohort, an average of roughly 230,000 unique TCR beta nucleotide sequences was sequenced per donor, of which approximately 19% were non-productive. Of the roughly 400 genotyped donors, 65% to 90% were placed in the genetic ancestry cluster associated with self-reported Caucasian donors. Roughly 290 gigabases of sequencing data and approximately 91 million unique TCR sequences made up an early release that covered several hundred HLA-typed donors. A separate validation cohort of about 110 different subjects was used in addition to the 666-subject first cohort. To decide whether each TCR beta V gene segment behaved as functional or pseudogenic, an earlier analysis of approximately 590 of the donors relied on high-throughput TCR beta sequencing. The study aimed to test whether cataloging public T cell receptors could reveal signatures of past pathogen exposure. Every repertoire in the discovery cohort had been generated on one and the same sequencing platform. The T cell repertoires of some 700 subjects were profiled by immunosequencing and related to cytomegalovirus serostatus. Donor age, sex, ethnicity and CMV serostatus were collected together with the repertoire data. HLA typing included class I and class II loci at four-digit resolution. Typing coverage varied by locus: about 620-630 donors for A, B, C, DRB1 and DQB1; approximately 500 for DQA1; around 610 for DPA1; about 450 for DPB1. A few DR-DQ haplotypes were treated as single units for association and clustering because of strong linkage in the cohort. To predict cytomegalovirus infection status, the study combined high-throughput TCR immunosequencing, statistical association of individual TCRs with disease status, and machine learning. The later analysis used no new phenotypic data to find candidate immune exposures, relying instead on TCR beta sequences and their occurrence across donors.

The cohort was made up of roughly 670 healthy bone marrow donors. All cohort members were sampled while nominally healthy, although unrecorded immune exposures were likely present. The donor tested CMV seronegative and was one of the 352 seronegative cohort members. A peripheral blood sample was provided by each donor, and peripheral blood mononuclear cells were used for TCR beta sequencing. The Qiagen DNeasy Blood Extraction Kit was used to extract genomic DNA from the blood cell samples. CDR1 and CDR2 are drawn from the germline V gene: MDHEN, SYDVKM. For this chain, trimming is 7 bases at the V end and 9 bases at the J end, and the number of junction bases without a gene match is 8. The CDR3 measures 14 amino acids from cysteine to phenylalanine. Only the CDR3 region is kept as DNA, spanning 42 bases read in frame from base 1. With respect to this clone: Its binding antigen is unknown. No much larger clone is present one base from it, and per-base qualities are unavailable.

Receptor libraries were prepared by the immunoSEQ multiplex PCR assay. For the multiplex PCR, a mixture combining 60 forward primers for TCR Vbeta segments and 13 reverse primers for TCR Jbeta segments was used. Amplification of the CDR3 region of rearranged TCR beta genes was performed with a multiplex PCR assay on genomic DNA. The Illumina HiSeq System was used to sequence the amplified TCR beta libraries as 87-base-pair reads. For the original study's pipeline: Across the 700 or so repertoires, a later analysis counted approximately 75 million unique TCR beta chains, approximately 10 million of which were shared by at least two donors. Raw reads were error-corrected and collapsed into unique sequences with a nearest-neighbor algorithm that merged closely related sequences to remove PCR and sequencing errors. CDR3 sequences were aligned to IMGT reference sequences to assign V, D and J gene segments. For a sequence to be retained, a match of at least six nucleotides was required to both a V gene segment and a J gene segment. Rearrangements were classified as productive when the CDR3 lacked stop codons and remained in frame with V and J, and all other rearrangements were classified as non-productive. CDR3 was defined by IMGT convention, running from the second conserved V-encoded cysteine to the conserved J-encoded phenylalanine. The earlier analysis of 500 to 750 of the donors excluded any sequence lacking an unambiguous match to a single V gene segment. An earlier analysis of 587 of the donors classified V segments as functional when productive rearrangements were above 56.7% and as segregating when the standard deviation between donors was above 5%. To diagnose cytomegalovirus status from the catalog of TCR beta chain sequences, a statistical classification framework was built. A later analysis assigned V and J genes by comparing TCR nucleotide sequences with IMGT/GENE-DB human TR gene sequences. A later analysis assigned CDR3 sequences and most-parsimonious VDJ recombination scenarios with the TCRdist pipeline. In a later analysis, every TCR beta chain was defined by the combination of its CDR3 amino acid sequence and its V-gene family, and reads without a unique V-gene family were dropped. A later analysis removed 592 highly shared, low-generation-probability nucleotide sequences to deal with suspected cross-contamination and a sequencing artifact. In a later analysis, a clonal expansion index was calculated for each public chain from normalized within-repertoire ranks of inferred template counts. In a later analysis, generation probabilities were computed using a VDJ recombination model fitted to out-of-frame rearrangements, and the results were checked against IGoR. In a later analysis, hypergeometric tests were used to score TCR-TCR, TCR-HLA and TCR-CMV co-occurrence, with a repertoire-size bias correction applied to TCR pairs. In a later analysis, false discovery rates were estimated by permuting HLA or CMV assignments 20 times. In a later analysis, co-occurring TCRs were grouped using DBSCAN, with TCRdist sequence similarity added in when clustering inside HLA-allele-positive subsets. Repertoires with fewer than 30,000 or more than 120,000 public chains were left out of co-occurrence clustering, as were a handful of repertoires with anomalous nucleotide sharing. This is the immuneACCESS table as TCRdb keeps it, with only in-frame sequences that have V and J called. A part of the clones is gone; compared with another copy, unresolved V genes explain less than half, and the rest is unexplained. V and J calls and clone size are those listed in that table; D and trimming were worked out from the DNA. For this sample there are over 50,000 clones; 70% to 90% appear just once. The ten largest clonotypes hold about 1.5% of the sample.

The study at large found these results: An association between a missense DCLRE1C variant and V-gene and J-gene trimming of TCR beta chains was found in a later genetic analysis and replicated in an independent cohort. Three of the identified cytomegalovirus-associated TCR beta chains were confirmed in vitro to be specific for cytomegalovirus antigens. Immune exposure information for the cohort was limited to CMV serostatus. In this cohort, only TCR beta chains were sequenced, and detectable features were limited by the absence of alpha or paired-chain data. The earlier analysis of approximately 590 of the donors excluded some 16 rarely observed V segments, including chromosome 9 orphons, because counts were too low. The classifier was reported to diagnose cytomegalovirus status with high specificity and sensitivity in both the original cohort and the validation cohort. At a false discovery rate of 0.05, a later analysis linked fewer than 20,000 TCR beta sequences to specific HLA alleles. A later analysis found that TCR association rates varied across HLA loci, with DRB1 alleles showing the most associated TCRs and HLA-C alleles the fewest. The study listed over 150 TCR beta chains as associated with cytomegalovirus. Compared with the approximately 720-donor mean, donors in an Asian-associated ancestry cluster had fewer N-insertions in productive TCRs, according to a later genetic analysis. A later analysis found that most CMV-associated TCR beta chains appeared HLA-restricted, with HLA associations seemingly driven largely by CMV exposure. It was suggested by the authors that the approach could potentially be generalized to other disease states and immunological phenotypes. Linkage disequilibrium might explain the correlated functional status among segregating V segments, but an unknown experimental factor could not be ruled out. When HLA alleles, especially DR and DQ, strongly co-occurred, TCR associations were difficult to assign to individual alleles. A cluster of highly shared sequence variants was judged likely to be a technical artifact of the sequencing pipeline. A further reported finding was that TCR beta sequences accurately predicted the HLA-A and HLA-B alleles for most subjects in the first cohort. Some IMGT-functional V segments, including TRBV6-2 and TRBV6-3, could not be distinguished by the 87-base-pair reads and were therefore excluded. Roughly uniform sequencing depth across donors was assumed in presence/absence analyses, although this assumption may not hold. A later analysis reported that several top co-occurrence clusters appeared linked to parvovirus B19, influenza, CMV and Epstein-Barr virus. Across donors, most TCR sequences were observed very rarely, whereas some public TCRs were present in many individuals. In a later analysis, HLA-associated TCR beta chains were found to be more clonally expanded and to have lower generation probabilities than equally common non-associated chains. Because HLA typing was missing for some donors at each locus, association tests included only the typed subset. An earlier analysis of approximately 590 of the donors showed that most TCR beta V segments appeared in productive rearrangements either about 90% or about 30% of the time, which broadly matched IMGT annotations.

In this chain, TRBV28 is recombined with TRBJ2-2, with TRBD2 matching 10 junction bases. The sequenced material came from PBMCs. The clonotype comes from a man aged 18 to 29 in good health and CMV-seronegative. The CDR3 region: CASTLSGGARELFF. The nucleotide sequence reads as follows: TGTGCCAGCACTCTGAGCGGGGGGGCCAGGGAGCTGTTTTTT.